These T cell receptor beta chains were read from a single sample in a study of cytomegalovirus exposure and HLA in healthy donors. Using immunoSEQ multiplex PCR, the repertoire was profiled, and TCRdb retains in-frame clones only, with some absent. In the table there are more than 100,000 clones, 82% of which are singletons. The sample was PBMCs. Receptor source: a woman between 50 and 59 years old in good health and CMV-seropositive. Each CDR3 is given with its conserved first and last residue. The D gene is left open where the match is weak. Some rows have no size entry. The others give once, few or many, or a class for an expanded clone.

TRBD1	TRBJ2-1	.	TRBV11-1	CASSSTGYNEQFF	TGTGCCAGCAGCTCGACAGGGTACAATGAGCAGTTCTTC
TRBD1	TRBJ1-2	.	TRBV6-5	CASSYNRGQSGYTF	TGTGCCAGCAGTTACAACAGGGGGCAAAGTGGCTACACCTTC
TRBD2	TRBJ2-5	few	TRBV9	CASSVGAGGTLSETQYF	TGTGCCAGCAGCGTAGGCGCGGGGGGCACCCTCTCGGAGACCCAGTACTTC
TRBD1	TRBJ1-2	.	TRBV6-5	CASSYETGWGYTF	TGTGCCAGCAGTTACGAGACAGGGTGGGGCTACACCTTC
.	TRBJ2-2	.	TRBV18	CASSPDGLGFTGELFF	TGTGCCAGCTCACCGGACGGACTGGGTTTCACCGGGGAGCTGTTTTTT
.	TRBJ1-4	.	TRBV7-6	CASSFGIGRNNEKLFF	TGTGCCAGCAGCTTTGGCATAGGGAGGAATAATGAAAAACTGTTTTTT
.	TRBJ2-7	.	TRBV2	CASTVGFPPYEQYF	TGTGCCAGCACCGTCGGGTTCCCCCCCTACGAGCAGTACTTC
.	TRBJ2-1	.	TRBV30	CAWSGVALNTNEQFF	TGTGCCTGGAGTGGGGTAGCCCTGAATACCAATGAGCAGTTCTTC
TRBD1	TRBJ1-1	.	TRBV29-1	CSVARQGGTEAFF	TGCAGCGTTGCGAGACAGGGAGGCACTGAAGCTTTCTTT
.	TRBJ1-1	.	TRBV5-1	CASSWAGMNTEAFF	TGCGCCAGCAGCTGGGCGGGGATGAACACTGAAGCTTTCTTT
TRBD1	TRBJ2-7	.	TRBV28	CASTYLGQGGDEQYF	TGTGCCAGCACCTATTTGGGACAGGGTGGGGACGAGCAGTACTTC
.	TRBJ2-7	.	TRBV4-1	CASSRGAPYEQYF	TGCGCCAGCAGTCGGGGGGCACCCTACGAGCAGTACTTC
.	TRBJ1-1	.	TRBV4-2	CASSPYPRGYTEAFF	TGTGCCAGCAGCCCCTACCCTAGGGGGTACACTGAAGCTTTCTTT
TRBD1	TRBJ1-2	.	TRBV18	CASSPDRVSYGYTF	TGTGCCAGCTCACCTGACAGGGTATCGTATGGCTACACCTTC
TRBD2	TRBJ2-7	.	TRBV11-3	CASSLTSDSYEQYF	TGTGCCAGCAGCTTGACTAGCGACAGCTACGAGCAGTACTTC
TRBD1	TRBJ1-4	.	TRBV2	CASSPQGAGEKLFF	TGTGCCAGCAGTCCACAGGGGGCCGGTGAAAAACTGTTTTTT
TRBD1	TRBJ2-3	.	TRBV7-3	CASSSRPGQGKDTQYF	TGTGCCAGCAGCTCCCGGCCGGGACAGGGGAAAGATACGCAGTATTTT
.	TRBJ1-2	few	TRBV7-2	CASSLSRDTGNYGYTF	TGTGCCAGCAGCTTATCCAGGGACACAGGGAACTATGGCTACACCTTC
.	TRBJ2-7	few	TRBV15	CATSRAPREEQYF	TGTGCCACCAGCAGAGCCCCACGGGAGGAGCAGTACTTC
TRBD2	TRBJ2-1	.	TRBV5-1	CASSWPQGTSGRGLGNEQFF	TGCGCCAGCAGCTGGCCGCAAGGGACTAGCGGGAGGGGTTTGGGAAATGAGCAGTTCTTC
.	TRBJ1-6	.	TRBV4-1	CASSQDFGGNSPLHF	TGCGCCAGCAGCCAAGATTTCGGGGGGAATTCACCCCTCCACTTT
.	TRBJ1-5	.	TRBV20-1	CSVQKMRAQHF	TGCAGTGTTCAAAAAATGAGGGCCCAGCATTTT
.	TRBJ2-1	once	TRBV11-2	CASSLVGGRARPEQFF	TGTGCCAGCAGCTTAGTAGGGGGGAGGGCACGACCTGAGCAGTTCTTC
.	TRBJ2-1	.	TRBV7-3	CASSSQQGNEQFF	TGTGCCAGCAGCTCCCAACAGGGCAATGAGCAGTTCTTC
.	TRBJ2-2	.	TRBV2	CASNRDTGELFF	TGTGCCAGCAACAGAGATACCGGGGAGCTGTTTTTT
TRBD1	TRBJ2-3	.	TRBV19	CASSSRQGSTDTQYF	TGTGCCAGTAGTTCCCGACAGGGAAGCACAGATACGCAGTATTTT